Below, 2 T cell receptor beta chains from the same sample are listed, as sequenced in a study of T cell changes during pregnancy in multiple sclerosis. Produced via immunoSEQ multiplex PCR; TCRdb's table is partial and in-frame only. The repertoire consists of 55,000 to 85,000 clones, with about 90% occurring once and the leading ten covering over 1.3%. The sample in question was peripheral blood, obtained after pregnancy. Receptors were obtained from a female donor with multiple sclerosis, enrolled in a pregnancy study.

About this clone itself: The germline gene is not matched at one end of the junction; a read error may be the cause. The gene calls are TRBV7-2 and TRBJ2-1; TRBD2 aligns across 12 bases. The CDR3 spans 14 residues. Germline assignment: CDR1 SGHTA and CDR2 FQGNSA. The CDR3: CASSLEWLAGGPIF. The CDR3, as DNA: TGTGCCAGCAGCTTAGAATGGCTAGCGGGAGGGCCTATCTTC. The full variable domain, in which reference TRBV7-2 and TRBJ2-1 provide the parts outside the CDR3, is GAGVSQSPSNKVTEKGKDVELRCDPISGHTALYWYRQSLGQGLEFLIYFQGNSAPDKSGLPSDRFSAERTGGSVSTLTIQRTQQEDSAVYLCASSLEWLAGGPIFGPGTRLTVL.

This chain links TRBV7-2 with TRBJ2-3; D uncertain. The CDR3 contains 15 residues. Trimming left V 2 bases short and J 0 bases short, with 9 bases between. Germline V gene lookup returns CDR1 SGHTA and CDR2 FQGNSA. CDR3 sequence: CASSLLASSTDTQYF. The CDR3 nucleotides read TGTGCCAGCAGCTTATTGGCTTCTAGCACAGATACGCAGTATTTT.